This entry concerns a single T cell receptor beta chain. Antigen unknown. The data are from a study of cytotoxic CD8 clonotypes in ibrutinib-treated CLL. Study details: Once patients had received a median 12 months of treatment, range 6 to 36, response samples were obtained. Mean productive templates were approximately 230,000; mean productive rearrangements were around 90,000. Study-level results: Contraction or stability on treatment characterized the public clonotypes, which were uncommon. Clonality rose at ibrutinib response, held steady in sustained remission, and fell toward baseline at progression.

The CDR3 is 17 residues long. Germline V gene data show CDR1 as SGHNT and CDR2 as YENEEA. Trimming took 2 bases from V and 4 from J; bases not matched to a gene: 8. The table came from immunoSEQ multiplex PCR; TCRdb's copy has only in-frame clones and leaves some out. This table has 250,000 to 350,000 clones, around 77% appearing once. J is TRBJ2-2 and V is TRBV11-3; TRBD1 aligns across 9 bases. Sequenced here: PBMCs, sampled at disease progression, from a patient treated with ibrutinib. The TCR was taken from a human donor with chronic lymphocytic leukemia. This chain's CDR3 is CASSLTAGTGTTGELFF. DNA for the CDR3: TGTGCCAGCAGCTTAACTGCCGGGACAGGGACCACCGGGGAGCTGTTTTTT.